This T cell receptor (beta chain) is from a study of blood T cell repertoires in COVID-19. Study as a whole: Acute and convalescent COVID-19 specimens originated in the United States, Italy and Spain. In each case, the material was cDNA or gDNA derived from T cells, B-cell-depleted T cells, or PBMCs.

Germline V gives CDR1 ENHRY, CDR2 SYGVKD. The CDR3 extends over 14 amino acids. Trimming cost V 6 bases and J 1 base; bases outside gene matches: 4. Per the study methods: Researchers report that nucleated cell counts were estimated from reference gene primer amplification. Method: immunoSEQ multiplex PCR; TCRdb's copy keeps in-frame clones and lacks some. V and J calls plus clone size are reproduced from that table; the DNA served to infer D and trimming. Of 150,000 to 200,000 clones listed, around 85% are singletons. The sequencing input was peripheral blood. The chain is built from TRBV10-3 and TRBJ2-3, with 7 bases fitting TRBD1. The source is a man in his sixties or seventies with active or convalescent COVID-19. As DNA, the CDR3 is TGTGCCATCAGGCCCCAGGGGGGCACAGATACGCAGTATTTT. This codes for CAIRPQGGTDTQYF.